The 5 T cell receptor beta chains below come from one sample, sequenced in a study of T-cell reconstitution after alpha-beta-depleted transplantation in children. Unique molecular identifiers were built into the TCRbeta library. One entry per CDR3 protein results from TCRdb running MiXCR on the PCR reads. The table shows about 100,000 distinct CDR3 sequences, with approximately 6.6% occurring only once. Specimen: PBMCs, mostly from graft donor cells, collected 360 days after TCRalphabeta/CD19-depleted stem cell transplant. Receptor source: a male patient between 2 and 15 years old who had a stem cell transplant for acute lymphoblastic leukemia, so the T cells may come from the graft donor.

V is TRBV7-6 and J is TRBJ1-1; D is unresolved. Trimming cost V 7 bases and J 0 bases, with 9 bases left between them. The CDR3 is made up of 13 amino acids. The germline gives CDR1 SGHVS, CDR2 FNYEAQ. The DNA for the CDR3 is TGTGCCAGCAAACAAATCATGAACACTGAAGCTTTCTTT. This sequence encodes CASKQIMNTEAFF. Based on the CDR3 plus reference TRBV7-6 and TRBJ1-1, the full variable domain is GAGVSQSPRYKVTKRGQDVALRCDPISGHVSLYWYRQALGQGPEFLTYFNYEAQQDKSGLPNDRFSAERPEGSISTLTIQRTEQRDSAMYRCASKQIMNTEAFFGQGTRLTVV.

Many counts were recorded for this clonotype. This chain joins TRBV9 and TRBJ1-6; tentative D call: TRBD1 (5 bases). The CDR3 is 15 amino acids. V lost 4 bases and J 7 bases, leaving 15 bases between the germline ends. Germline V gene sequence: CDR1 SGDLS, CDR2 YYNGEE. The CDR3 DNA is TGTGCCAGCAGCTCAGAGGTCAGGGAAAATTCACCCCTCCACTTT. Amino acid sequence: CASSSEVRENSPLHF.

This chain links TRBV6-1 with TRBJ2-2; 10 bases are a match to TRBD1. CDR1 and CDR2 from the germline V gene are MNHNS and SASEGT. With 4 bases clipped from V and 4 bases from J, the junction kept 6 bases outside the gene matches. This CDR3 is 16 amino acids long. The CDR3 protein is CASSAGQGKGTGELFF. The CDR3, as DNA: TGTGCCAGCAGTGCGGGACAGGGGAAGGGCACCGGGGAGCTGTTTTTT.

Ten or more counts support this clonotype. V gene TRBV11-2 combines with J gene TRBJ2-7; 7 bases agree with TRBD1. There are 14 residues in the CDR3. From germline, CDR1 is SGHAT and CDR2 FQNNGV. With V trimmed by 5 bases and J by 3 bases, 7 bases remained unmatched. CDR3 bases: TGTGCCAGCAGCACCCTGACAGGGTTCTACGAGCAGTACTTC. Translating it yields CASSTLTGFYEQYF.

This clonotype was seen many times. CDR3 loop: CATSDPGGAGETQYF. CDR3 DNA: TGTGCCACCAGTGACCCCGGGGGGGCAGGGGAGACCCAGTACTTC. This chain links TRBV24-1 with TRBJ2-5; 8 nucleotides align to TRBD2. The V gene end was trimmed by 4 bases and the J gene end by 5 bases; junction bases not matched to a gene: 8. The CDR3 loop spans 15 amino acids. Per germline, CDR1 KGHDR and CDR2 SFDVKD.